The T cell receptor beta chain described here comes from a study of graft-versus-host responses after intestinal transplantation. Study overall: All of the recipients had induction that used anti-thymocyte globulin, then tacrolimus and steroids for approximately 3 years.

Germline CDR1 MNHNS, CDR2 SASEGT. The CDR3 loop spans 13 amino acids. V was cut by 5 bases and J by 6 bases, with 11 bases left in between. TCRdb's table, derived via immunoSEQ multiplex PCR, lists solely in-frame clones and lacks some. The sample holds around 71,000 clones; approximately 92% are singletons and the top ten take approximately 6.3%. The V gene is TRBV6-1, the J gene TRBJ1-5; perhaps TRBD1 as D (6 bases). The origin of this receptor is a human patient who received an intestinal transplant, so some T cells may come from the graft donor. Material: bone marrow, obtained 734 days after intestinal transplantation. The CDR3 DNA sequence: TGTGCCAGCAGTAACAGGGAGCCTCAGCCCCAGCATTTT. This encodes CASSNREPQPQHF.